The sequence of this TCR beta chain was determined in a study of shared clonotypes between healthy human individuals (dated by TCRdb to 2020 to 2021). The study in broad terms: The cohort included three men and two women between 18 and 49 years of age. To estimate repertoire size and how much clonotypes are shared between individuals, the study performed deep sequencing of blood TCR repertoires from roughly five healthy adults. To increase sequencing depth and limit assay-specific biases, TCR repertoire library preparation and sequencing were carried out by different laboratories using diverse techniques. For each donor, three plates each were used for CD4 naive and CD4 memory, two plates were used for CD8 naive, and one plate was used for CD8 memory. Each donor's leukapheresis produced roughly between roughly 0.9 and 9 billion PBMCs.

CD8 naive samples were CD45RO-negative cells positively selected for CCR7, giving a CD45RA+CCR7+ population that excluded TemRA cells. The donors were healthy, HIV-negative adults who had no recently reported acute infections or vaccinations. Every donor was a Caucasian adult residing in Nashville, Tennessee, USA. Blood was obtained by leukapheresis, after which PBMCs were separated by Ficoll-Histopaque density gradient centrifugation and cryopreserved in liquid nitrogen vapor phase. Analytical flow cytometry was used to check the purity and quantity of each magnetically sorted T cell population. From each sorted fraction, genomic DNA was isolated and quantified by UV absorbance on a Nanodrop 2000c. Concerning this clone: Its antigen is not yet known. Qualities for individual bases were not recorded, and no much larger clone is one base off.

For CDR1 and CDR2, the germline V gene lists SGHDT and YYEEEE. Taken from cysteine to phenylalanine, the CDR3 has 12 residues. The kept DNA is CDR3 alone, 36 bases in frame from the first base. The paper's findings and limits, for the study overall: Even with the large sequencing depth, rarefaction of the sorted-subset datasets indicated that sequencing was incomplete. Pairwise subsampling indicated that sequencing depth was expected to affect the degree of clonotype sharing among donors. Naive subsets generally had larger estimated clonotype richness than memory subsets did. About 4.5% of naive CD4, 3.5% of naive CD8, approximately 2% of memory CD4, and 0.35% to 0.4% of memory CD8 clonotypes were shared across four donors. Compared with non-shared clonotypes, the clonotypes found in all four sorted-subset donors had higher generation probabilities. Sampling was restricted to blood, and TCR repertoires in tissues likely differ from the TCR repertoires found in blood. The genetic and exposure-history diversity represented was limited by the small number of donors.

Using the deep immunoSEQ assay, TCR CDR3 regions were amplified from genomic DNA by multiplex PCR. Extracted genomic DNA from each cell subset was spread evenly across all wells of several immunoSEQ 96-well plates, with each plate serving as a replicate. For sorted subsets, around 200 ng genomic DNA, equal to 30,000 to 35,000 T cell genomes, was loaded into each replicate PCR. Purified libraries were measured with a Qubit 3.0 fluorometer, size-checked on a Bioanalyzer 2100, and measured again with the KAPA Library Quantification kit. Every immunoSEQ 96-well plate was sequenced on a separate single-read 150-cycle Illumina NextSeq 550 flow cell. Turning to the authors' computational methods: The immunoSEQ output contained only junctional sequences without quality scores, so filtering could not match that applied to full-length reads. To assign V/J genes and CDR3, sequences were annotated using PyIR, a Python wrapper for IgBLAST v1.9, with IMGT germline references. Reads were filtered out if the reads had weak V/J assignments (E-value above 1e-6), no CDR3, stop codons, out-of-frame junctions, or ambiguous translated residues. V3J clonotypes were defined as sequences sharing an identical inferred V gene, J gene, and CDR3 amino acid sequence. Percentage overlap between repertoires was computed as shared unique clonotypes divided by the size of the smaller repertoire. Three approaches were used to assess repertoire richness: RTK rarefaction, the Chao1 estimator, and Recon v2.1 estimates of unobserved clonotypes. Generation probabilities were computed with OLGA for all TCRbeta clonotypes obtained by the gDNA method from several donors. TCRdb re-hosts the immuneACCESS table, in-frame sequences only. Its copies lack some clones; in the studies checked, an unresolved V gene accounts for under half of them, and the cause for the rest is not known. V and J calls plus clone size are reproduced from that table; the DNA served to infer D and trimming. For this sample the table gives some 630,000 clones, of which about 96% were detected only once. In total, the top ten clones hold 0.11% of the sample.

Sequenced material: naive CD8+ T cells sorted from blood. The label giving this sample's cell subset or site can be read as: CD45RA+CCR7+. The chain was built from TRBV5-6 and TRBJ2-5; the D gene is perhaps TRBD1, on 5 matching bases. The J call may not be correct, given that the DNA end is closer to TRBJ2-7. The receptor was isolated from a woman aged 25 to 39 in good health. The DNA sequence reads TGTGCCAGCAGCTCACAGGATTACGAGCAGTACTTC. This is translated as CASSSQDYEQYF.